One and the same sample provided the 9 T cell receptor beta chains below, sequenced in a study of blood T cell repertoires in COVID-19. Repertoires were generated with immunoSEQ multiplex PCR, while TCRdb's copy carries only in-frame clones and drops some. The data contain 220,000 or so clones, roughly 80% of them singletons. Input material: peripheral blood. The receptors originated from a man in his thirties or forties with active or convalescent COVID-19.

The chain joins TRBV11-3 to TRBJ2-1; TRBD1 aligns across 7 bases. The CDR3 is made up of 13 amino acids. CDR1 is SGHNT, CDR2 YENEEA, per germline. V shed 5 bases, J shed 6 bases, and the junction held 4 bases outside the gene matches. CDR3 bases: TGTGCCAGCAGCCGAACAGGGGTCAATGAGCAGTTCTTC. Its protein is CASSRTGVNEQFF.

This clone was recorded once. This rearrangement joins TRBV5-4 to TRBJ2-3; the D gene is possibly TRBD2 (5 bases). CDR1 SGHNT and CDR2 YYREEE come from the germline V gene (reference sequence). The V end lost 2 bases, the J end lost 3 bases, and 13 bases lay between the germline ends. CDR3 length: 15 residues. The CDR3 reads CASSFEAVRTDTQYF. In DNA, the CDR3 is TGTGCCAGCAGCTTCGAAGCGGTCCGGACAGATACGCAGTATTTT.

This rearrangement joins TRBV4-1 to TRBJ2-1, with 7 bases matching TRBD2. Germline CDR1 and CDR2: MGHRA and YSYEKL. The junction had 5 bases not matched to a gene; V was cut back by 0 bases and J by 12 bases. CDR3 size: 13 residues. The CDR3 sequence is CASSQDRGGRQFF. CDR3 in DNA: TGCGCCAGCAGCCAAGATCGGGGCGGGAGGCAGTTCTTC.

This rearrangement joins TRBV6-6 to TRBJ1-2; 8 nucleotides match TRBD1. The CDR3 totals 14 residues. V was pared by 6 bases and J by 7 bases, with 10 bases of the junction left unmatched. The germline V gene encodes CDR1 MNHNY and CDR2 SVGAGI (reference sequence). CDR3 sequence reads: CASSLDRVYTGYTF. CDR3 sequence (DNA): TGTGCCAGCAGCCTGGACAGGGTGTATACTGGCTACACCTTC.

The chain combines TRBV5-8 with TRBJ2-3, with D maybe TRBD2 (6 bases). The germline CDR1 and CDR2 sequences are SGHTS and YDEGEE. The V and J ends lost 0 bases and 5 bases respectively, with 16 bases between them. This CDR3 has 16 amino acids. CDR3 DNA: TGTGCCAGCAGCTTGGGGGCGGGGTTTCGTGGAGATACGCAGTATTTT. Protein product: CASSLGAGFRGDTQYF.

The count of this clone is one. The chain combines TRBV28 with TRBJ2-1; possible D gene TRBD1, 6 bases. V lost 7 bases, J lost 8 bases, and 12 bases lay in between. The CDR3 runs to 12 residues. The V gene's germline CDR1 is MDHEN and CDR2 SYDVKM. This CDR3 is CASTGAGDEQFF. CDR3 DNA sequence: TGTGCCAGCACAGGGGCTGGGGATGAGCAGTTCTTC.

V and J are TRBV7-3 and TRBJ1-1, with D possibly being TRBD1 (6 bases). V was cut by 6 bases and J by 4 bases, with 12 bases left in between. This CDR3 has 13 residues. Germline loops: CDR1 SGHTA, CDR2 FQGTGA. Here the CDR3 DNA reads TGTGCCAGCAGTCCTACAGGGCCCACTGAAGCTTTCTTT. This translates into CASSPTGPTEAFF.

This chain joins TRBV3-1 (or the pseudogene TRBV3-2) and TRBJ1-3, with 8 bases fitting TRBD1. This CDR3 has 15 residues. With 1 base clipped from V and 3 bases from J, the junction kept 2 bases outside the gene matches. Germline loops: CDR1 LGHDT, CDR2 YNNKEL (reference sequence). CDR3 sequence reads: CASSQAGGSGNTIYF. The CDR3 coding sequence is TGTGCCAGCAGCCAAGCAGGGGGCAGTGGAAACACCATATATTTT.

The chain carries TRBV11-2 and TRBJ2-2; weak D call: TRBD2 (6 bases). CDR1 is SGHAT, CDR2 FQNNGV, per germline. The V gene lost 8 bases and the J gene lost 6 bases, with 10 bases spanning the gap. The CDR3 runs to 12 residues. This chain's CDR3 is CASLWGAGELFF. CDR3 nucleotides: TGTGCCAGCCTGTGGGGGGCCGGGGAGCTGTTTTTT.